Listed below are T cell receptor beta chains from one sample, sequenced in a study of regulatory T cells in long-lasting Graves disease. TCRdb itself ran the multiplex PCR reads through MiXCR, one entry per CDR3 protein. Of 450,000 to 600,000 distinct CDR3 sequences listed, 15% to 20% are singletons. These data were also reused for a study on T cells in Graves' hyperthyroidism and ophthalmopathy.

The sample consisted of peripheral blood mononuclear cells (PBMCs), taken at new diagnosis, from a patient treated with antithyroid drugs. The receptors stem from a man between 35 and 55 years old with Graves disease. Both conserved end residues are part of each CDR3. Fields, in order: CDR3 protein, CDR3 DNA, clone size, J gene, V gene, D gene. The D gene is left open where the match is weak. For some rows the clone size is stated as once, few or many, or as a class when expanded; others skip it.

CDR3aa: CSAWGREGNQPQHF
CDR3nt: TGCAGTGCTTGGGGCAGGGAAGGCAATCAGCCCCAGCATTTT
abundance: many
j_gene: TRBJ1-5
v_gene: TRBV20-1
d_gene: -

CDR3aa: CASSLGQASSGNTIYF
CDR3nt: TGTGCCAGCAGTCTAGGACAGGCCAGCTCTGGAAACACCATATATTTT
abundance: many
j_gene: TRBJ1-3
v_gene: TRBV12-3/TRBV12-4
d_gene: TRBD1

CDR3aa: CASSVDQGSSYEQYF
CDR3nt: TGTGCCAGCAGCGTAGACCAGGGATCCTCCTACGAGCAGTACTTC
abundance: few
j_gene: TRBJ2-7
v_gene: TRBV5-1
d_gene: -

CDR3aa: CASSRDSDGTIRQYF
CDR3nt: TGTGCCAGCAGCCGAGACTCGGACGGTACGATCCGACAGTACTTC
abundance: few
j_gene: TRBJ2-7
v_gene: TRBV3-1
d_gene: -

CDR3aa: CSARATDRATEAFF
CDR3nt: TGCAGTGCTAGAGCCACGGACAGGGCCACTGAAGCTTTCTTT
abundance: many
j_gene: TRBJ1-1
v_gene: TRBV20-1
d_gene: TRBD1

CDR3aa: CATVGIYNEQFF
CDR3nt: TGTGCCACCGTTGGGATCTACAATGAGCAGTTCTTC
abundance: -
j_gene: TRBJ2-1
v_gene: TRBV24-1
d_gene: -

CDR3aa: CASSLIRDTRPNTGELFF
CDR3nt: TGTGCCAGTAGCCTGATCCGGGACACAAGACCCAACACCGGGGAGCTGTTTTTT
abundance: few
j_gene: TRBJ2-2
v_gene: TRBV19
d_gene: -

CDR3aa: CKGCLSRSYNEQFF
CDR3nt: TGTAAGGGGTGTCTCAGCAGATCCTACAATGAGCAGTTCTTC
abundance: many
j_gene: TRBJ2-1
v_gene: TRBV28
d_gene: -

CDR3aa: CASTIMGLSYNEQFF
CDR3nt: TGTGCCAGCACCATTATGGGACTAAGCTACAATGAGCAGTTCTTC
abundance: -
j_gene: TRBJ2-1
v_gene: TRBV28
d_gene: TRBD2

CDR3aa: CASTVGDTSSYEQYF
CDR3nt: TGTGCCAGCACAGTTGGGGACACGAGTTCCTACGAGCAGTACTTC
abundance: -
j_gene: TRBJ2-7
v_gene: TRBV9
d_gene: -